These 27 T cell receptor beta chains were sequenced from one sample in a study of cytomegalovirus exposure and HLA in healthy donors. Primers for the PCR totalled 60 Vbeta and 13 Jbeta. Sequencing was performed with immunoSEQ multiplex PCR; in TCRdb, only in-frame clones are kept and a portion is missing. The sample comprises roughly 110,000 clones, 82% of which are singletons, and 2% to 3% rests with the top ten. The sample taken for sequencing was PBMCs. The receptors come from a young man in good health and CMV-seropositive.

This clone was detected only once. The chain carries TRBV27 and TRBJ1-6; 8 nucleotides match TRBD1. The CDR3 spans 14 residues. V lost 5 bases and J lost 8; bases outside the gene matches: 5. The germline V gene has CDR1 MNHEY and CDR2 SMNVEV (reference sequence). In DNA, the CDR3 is TGTGCCAGCAGTCAAGGACAGGGACATTCACCCCTCCACTTT. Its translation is CASSQGQGHSPLHF.

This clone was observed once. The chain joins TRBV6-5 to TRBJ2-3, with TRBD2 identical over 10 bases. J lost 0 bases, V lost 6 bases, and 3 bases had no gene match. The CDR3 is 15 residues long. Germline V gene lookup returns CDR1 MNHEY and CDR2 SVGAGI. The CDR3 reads CASRKGLASTDTQYF. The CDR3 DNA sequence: TGTGCCAGCAGGAAGGGACTAGCGAGCACAGATACGCAGTATTTT.

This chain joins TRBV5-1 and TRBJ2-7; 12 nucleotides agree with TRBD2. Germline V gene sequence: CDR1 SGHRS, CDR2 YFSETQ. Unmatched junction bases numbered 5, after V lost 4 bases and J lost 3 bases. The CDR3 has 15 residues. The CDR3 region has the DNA TGCGCCAGCAGCGCCGGGACTAGCGGGTTCTACGAGCAGTACTTC. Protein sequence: CASSAGTSGFYEQYF.

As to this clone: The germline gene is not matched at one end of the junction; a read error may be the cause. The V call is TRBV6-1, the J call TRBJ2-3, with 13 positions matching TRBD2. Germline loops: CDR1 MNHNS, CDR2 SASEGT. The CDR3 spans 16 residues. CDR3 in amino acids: CASSEGTSGVRDTQYF. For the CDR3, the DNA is TGTGCCAGCAGCGAAGGGACTAGCGGGGTTCGTGATACGCAGTATTTT.

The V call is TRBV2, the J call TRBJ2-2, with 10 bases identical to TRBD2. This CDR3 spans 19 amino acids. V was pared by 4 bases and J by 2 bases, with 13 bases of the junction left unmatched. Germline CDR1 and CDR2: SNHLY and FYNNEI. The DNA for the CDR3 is TGTGCCAGCAGTGTAAGGAAGATAGCGGGGGGACCTAACACCGGGGAGCTGTTTTTT. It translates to CASSVRKIAGGPNTGELFF.

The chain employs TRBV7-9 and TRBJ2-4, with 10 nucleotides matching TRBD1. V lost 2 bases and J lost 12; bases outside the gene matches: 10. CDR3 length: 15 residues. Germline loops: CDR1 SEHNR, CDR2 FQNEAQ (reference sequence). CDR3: CASSLIRQGAASQYF. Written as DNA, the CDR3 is TGTGCCAGCAGCTTAATCCGACAGGGGGCTGCCAGTCAGTACTTC.

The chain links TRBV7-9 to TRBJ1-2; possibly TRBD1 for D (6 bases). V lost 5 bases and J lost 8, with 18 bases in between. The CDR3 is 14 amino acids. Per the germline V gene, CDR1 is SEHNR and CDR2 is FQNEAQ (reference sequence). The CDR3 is CASSPQQGGMGYTF. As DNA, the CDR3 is TGTGCCAGCAGCCCCCAACAAGGGGGAATGGGCTACACCTTC.

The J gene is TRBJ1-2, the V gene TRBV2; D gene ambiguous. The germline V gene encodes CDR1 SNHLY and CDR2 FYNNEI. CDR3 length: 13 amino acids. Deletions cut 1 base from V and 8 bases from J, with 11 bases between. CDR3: CASSEDTVHGYTF. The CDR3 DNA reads TGTGCCAGCAGTGAAGATACGGTCCACGGCTACACCTTC. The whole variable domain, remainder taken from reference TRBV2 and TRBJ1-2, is EPEVTQTPSHQVTQMGQEVILRCVPISNHLYFYWYRQILGQKVEFLVSFYNNEISEKSEIFDDQFSVERPDGSNFTLKIRSTKLEDSAMYFCASSEDTVHGYTFGSGTRLTVV.

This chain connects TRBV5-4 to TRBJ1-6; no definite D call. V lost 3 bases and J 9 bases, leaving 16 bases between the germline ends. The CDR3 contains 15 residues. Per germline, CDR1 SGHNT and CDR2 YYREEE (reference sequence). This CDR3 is CASSSGVALGSPLHF. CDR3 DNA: TGTGCCAGCAGCTCCGGGGTGGCGTTGGGTTCACCCCTCCACTTT. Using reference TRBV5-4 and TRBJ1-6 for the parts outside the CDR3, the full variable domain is ETGVTQSPTHLIKTRGQQVTLRCSSQSGHNTVSWYQQALGQGPQFIFQYYREEENGRGNFPPRFSGLQFPNYSSELNVNALELDDSALYLCASSSGVALGSPLHFGNGTRLTVT.

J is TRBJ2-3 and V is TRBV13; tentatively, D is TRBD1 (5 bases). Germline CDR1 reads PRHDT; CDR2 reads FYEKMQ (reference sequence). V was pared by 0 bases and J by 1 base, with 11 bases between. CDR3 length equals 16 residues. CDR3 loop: CASSLGLGRGTDTQYF. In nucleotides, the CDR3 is TGTGCCAGCAGCTTAGGCCTCGGCAGGGGCACAGATACGCAGTATTTT. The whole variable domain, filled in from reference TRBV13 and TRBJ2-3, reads AAGVIQSPRHLIKEKRETATLKCYPIPRHDTVYWYQQGPGQDPQFLISFYEKMQSDKGSIPDRFSAQQFSDYHSELNMSSLELGDSALYFCASSLGLGRGTDTQYFGPGTRLTVL.

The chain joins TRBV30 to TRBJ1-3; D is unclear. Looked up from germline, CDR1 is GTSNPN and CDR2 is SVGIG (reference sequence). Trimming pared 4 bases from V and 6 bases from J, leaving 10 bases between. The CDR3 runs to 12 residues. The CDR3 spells CAWTPGENTIYF. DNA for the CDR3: TGTGCCTGGACGCCCGGGGAAAACACCATATATTTT.

The CDR3 DNA sequence: TGCGCCAGCGGCGTAACTAGGTTGGACCTAACCTATGGCTACACCTTC. Residues: CASGVTRLDLTYGYTF. The chain employs TRBV10-2 and TRBJ1-2; D is uncertain. V was cut by 8 bases and J by 4 bases, with 23 bases left in between. Germline CDR1 and CDR2: WSHSY and SAAADI. The CDR3 runs to 16 residues.

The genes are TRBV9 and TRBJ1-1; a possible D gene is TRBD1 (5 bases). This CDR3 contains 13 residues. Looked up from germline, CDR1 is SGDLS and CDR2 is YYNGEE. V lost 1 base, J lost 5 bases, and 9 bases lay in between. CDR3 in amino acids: CASSVFGGTEAFF. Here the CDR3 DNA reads TGTGCCAGCAGCGTATTCGGGGGGACTGAAGCTTTCTTT.

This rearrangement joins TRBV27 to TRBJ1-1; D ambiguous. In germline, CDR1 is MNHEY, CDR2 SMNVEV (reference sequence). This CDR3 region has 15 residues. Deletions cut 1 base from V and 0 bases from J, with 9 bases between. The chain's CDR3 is CASSLYSLVNTEAFF. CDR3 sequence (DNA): TGTGCCAGCAGTTTATACAGCCTTGTGAACACTGAAGCTTTCTTT.

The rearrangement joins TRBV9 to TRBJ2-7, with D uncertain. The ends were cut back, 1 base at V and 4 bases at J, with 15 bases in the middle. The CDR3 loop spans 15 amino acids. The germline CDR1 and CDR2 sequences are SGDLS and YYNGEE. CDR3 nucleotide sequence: TGTGCCAGCAGCGTAAGTCAGGAAGCCATGTACGAGCAGTACTTC. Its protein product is CASSVSQEAMYEQYF.

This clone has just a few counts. The CDR3 sequence: CASSVQGADTEAFF. The CDR3 nucleotides are TGTGCCAGCAGTGTGCAGGGGGCGGACACTGAAGCTTTCTTT. J is TRBJ1-1 and V is TRBV2, with 8 bases that match TRBD1. The ends lost 4 bases at V and 3 bases at J; junction bases unmatched: 4. The CDR3 length is 14 residues. The V gene's germline CDR1 is SNHLY and CDR2 FYNNEI.

CDR3 in amino acids: CASSYGTEQPQHF. CDR3 nucleotide sequence: TGCGCCAGCAGCTACGGTACTGAGCAGCCCCAGCATTTT. The V gene is TRBV5-1, the J gene TRBJ1-5; D unclear. V was trimmed by 3 bases and J by 7 bases, leaving 11 bases between them. The CDR3 contains 13 residues. The germline CDR1 and CDR2 sequences are SGHRS and YFSETQ.

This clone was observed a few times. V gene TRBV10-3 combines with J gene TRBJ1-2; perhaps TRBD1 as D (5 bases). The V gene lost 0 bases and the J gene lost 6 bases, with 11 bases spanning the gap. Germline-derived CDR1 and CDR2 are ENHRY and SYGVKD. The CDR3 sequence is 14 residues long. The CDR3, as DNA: TGTGCCATCAGTGAGTCAGGGGTGAAGGATGGCTACACCTTC. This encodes CAISESGVKDGYTF.

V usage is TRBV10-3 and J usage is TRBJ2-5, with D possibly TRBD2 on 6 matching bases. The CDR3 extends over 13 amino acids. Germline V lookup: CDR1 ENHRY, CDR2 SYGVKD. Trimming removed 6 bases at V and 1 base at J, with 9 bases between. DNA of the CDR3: TGTGCCATCAGCACCGGGAGCCAAGAGACCCAGTACTTC. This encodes CAISTGSQETQYF.

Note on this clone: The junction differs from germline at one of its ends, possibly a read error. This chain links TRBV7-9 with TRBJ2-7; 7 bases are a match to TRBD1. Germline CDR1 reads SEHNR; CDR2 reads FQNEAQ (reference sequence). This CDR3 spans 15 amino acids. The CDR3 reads CSSSLMSGGTYEQYF. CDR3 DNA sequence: TGTTCCAGCAGCTTAATGTCAGGGGGAACTTACGAGCAGTACTTC.

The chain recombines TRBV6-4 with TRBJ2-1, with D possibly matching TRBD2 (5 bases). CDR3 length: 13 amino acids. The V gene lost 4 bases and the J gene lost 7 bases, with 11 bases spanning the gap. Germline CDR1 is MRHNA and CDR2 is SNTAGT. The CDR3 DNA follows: TGTGCCAGCAGTGGGGAGCCTCAAAATGAGCAGTTCTTC. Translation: CASSGEPQNEQFF.

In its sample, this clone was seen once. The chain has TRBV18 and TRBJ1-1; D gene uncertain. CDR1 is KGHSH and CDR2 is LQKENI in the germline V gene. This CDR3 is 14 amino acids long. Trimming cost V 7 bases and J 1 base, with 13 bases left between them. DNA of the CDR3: TGTGCCAGCTTAAATGGGCACGGGAACACTGAAGCTTTCTTT. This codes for CASLNGHGNTEAFF.

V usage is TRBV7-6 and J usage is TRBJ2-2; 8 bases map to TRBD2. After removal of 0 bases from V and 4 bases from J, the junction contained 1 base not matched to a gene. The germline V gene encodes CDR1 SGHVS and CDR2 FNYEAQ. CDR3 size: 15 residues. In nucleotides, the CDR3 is TGTGCCAGCAGCTTAGCAAGCGGGGGCACCGGGGAGCTGTTTTTT. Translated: CASSLASGGTGELFF.

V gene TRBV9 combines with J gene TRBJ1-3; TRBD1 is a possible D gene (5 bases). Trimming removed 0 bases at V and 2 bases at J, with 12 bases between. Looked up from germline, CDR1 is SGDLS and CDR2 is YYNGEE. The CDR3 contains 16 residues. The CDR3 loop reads CASSVAQQGAGNTIYF. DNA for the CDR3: TGTGCCAGCAGCGTAGCTCAGCAAGGGGCTGGAAACACCATATATTTT.

DNA for the CDR3: TGTGCCAGCGCCTCGGAGACCCACCACGAGCAGTACTTC. Translation: CASASETHHEQYF. The chain employs TRBV27 and TRBJ2-7; D is unresolved. Germline CDR1 reads MNHEY; CDR2 reads SMNVEV (reference sequence). Trimming left V 8 bases short and J 5 bases short, with 16 bases between. The CDR3 length is 13 residues.

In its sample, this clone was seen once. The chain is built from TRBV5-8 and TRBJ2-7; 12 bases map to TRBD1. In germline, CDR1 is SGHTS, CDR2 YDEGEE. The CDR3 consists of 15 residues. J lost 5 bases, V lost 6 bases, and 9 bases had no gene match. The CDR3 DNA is TGTGCCAGCAACAAGGGACAGGGGGCGCATAACGAGCAGTACTTC. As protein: CASNKGQGAHNEQYF.

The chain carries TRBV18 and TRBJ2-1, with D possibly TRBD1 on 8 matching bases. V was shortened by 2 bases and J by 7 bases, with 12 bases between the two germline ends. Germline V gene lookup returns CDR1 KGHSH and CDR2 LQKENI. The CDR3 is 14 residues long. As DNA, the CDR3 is TGTGCCAGCTCACCAGGACAGGGAGGGAATGAGCAGTTCTTC. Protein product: CASSPGQGGNEQFF.